This T cell receptor beta chain came from a study of cytomegalovirus exposure and HLA in healthy donors. Primers for the PCR totalled 60 Vbeta and 13 Jbeta. Profiled with immunoSEQ multiplex PCR; TCRdb holds only in-frame clones, not every one. The table shows fewer than 110,000 clones, with over 75% occurring only once. This CDR3 is built from 15 residues. CDR1 is SGHRS and CDR2 is YFSETQ in the germline V gene. V shed 2 bases and J 0 bases; nucleotides not matched to a gene: 2. As concerns this clone: The antigen is undetermined.

Study-level points and caveats: High specificity and sensitivity for cytomegalovirus status were reported for the classifier.

This receptor was identified in a male donor in good health and CMV-seronegative. The chain recombines TRBV5-1 with TRBJ2-1, with TRBD2 identical over 7 bases. The sample taken for sequencing was PBMCs. The CDR3: CASSFTSASYNEQFF. As DNA, the CDR3 is TGCGCCAGCAGCTTCACTAGCGCCTCCTACAATGAGCAGTTCTTC.